This entry lists 15 T cell receptor beta chains sequenced from one sample in a study of blood T cell repertoires in COVID-19. Profiled with immunoSEQ multiplex PCR; TCRdb holds only in-frame clones, not every one. Seen here are 200,000 to 250,000 clones, around 87% observed once, and the top ten hold around 7%. Sequencing input: PBMCs or T cells enriched from blood (not recorded which). All receptors come from a man aged 25 to 45 in a cohort exposed to, infected with or recovered from COVID-19 (not recorded which).

Only one count was recorded for this clone. The chain joins TRBV7-9 to TRBJ2-5, with 9 bases matching TRBD1. The CDR3 is 15 amino acids. The V and J ends lost 0 bases and 3 bases, in that order; junction bases with no gene match: 2. Per the germline V gene, CDR1 is SEHNR and CDR2 is FQNEAQ (reference sequence). The CDR3 DNA reads TGTGCCAGCAGCTTAGCAGACAGGGGGAAAGAGACCCAGTACTTC. It encodes CASSLADRGKETQYF.

The chain recombines TRBV13 with TRBJ2-1, with 7 bases identical to TRBD2. The CDR3 length is 16 residues. Germline V gene data show CDR1 as PRHDT and CDR2 as FYEKMQ (reference sequence). The V and J ends lost 1 base and 10 bases, in that order; junction bases with no gene match: 13. In DNA, the CDR3 is TGTGCCAGCAGCTTAGACCCACTAGCGCGGGCGGGAGAGCAGTTCTTC. Translation gives CASSLDPLARAGEQFF. Drawing the rest from reference TRBV13 and TRBJ2-1, the complete variable domain is AAGVIQSPRHLIKEKRETATLKCYPIPRHDTVYWYQQGPGQDPQFLISFYEKMQSDKGSIPDRFSAQQFSDYHSELNMSSLELGDSALYFCASSLDPLARAGEQFFGPGTRLTVL.

The chain uses TRBV2 and TRBJ2-2; TRBD1 matches 7 bases. Germline V gene sequence: CDR1 SNHLY, CDR2 FYNNEI. V lost 4 bases to trimming and J lost 7 bases; unmatched junction nucleotides: 6. CDR3 size: 14 residues. The CDR3 DNA reads as TGTGCCAGCAGTGTGAGGGGACAGCGCGGGGAGCTGTTTTTT. This gives the protein CASSVRGQRGELFF.

This clone showed up just once. J is TRBJ2-1 and V is TRBV5-1; D remains ambiguous. The CDR3 length is 14 residues. Germline CDR1 reads SGHRS; CDR2 reads YFSETQ. The V end was cut by 0 bases, the J end by 6 bases, with 10 bases between. The CDR3 DNA follows: TGCGCCAGCAGCTTGGCTAGAAGTCGCAATGAGCAGTTCTTC. The encoded protein is CASSLARSRNEQFF.

The chain combines TRBV7-9 with TRBJ2-5; 7 bases map to TRBD1. J was trimmed by 2 bases and V by 4 bases; bases with no gene match: 4. This CDR3 contains 14 residues. CDR1 is SEHNR, CDR2 FQNEAQ, per germline (reference sequence). In DNA form, the CDR3 reads TGTGCCAGCAGCTCACTACAGGGGCAAGAGACCCAGTACTTC. It specifies CASSSLQGQETQYF.

This clone was recorded once. The chain carries TRBV7-9 and TRBJ2-2; perhaps TRBD2 as D (6 bases). V lost 6 bases to trimming and J lost 0 bases, with 17 bases between them. This CDR3 region has 17 residues. Germline CDR1 SEHNR, CDR2 FQNEAQ (reference sequence). CDR3 nucleotides: TGTGCCAGCAGTAGGGGTGCGGCGGGACCGAACACCGGGGAGCTGTTTTTT. The encoded protein is CASSRGAAGPNTGELFF.

The chain joins TRBV28 to TRBJ2-3; 9 bases agree with TRBD2. The V gene's germline CDR1 is MDHEN and CDR2 SYDVKM. This CDR3 has 16 amino acids. Germline trimming cut 5 bases from V and 3 bases from J; bases unmatched to any gene: 9. CDR3 bases: TGTGCCAGCAGTGGACCTAGCGGGAAGATGACAGATACGCAGTATTTT. Translation: CASSGPSGKMTDTQYF.

V usage is TRBV28 and J usage is TRBJ2-7, with 9 nucleotides matching TRBD2. In germline, CDR1 is MDHEN, CDR2 SYDVKM. The CDR3 has 16 amino acids. The V and J ends lost 3 bases and 3 bases, in that order; junction bases with no gene match: 9. The CDR3 DNA reads TGTGCCAGCAGTTTGAATCCCCTAGCGGGAAACTACGAGCAGTACTTC. This sequence encodes CASSLNPLAGNYEQYF.

This chain's CDR3 is CASSRDRGNLEQYF. As DNA, the CDR3 is TGCGCCAGCAGCCGGGACAGGGGGAACCTTGAGCAGTACTTC. The chain recombines TRBV5-1 with TRBJ2-7, with 11 bases fitting TRBD1. Germline V gene lookup returns CDR1 SGHRS and CDR2 YFSETQ. The trim removed 4 bases at V and 7 bases at J, leaving 7 bases unmatched. This CDR3 has 14 residues.

The chain joins TRBV19 to TRBJ2-3; weak D call: TRBD2 (6 bases). V was shortened by 2 bases and J by 5 bases, with 14 bases between the two germline ends. The length of the CDR3 is 15 residues. CDR1 and CDR2 (germline): LNHDA, SQIVND (reference sequence). The CDR3 DNA reads TGTGCCAGTAGTATACTTAATAGGCGGGGAGATACGCAGTATTTT. It translates to CASSILNRRGDTQYF.

The gene calls are TRBV2 and TRBJ2-5; tentatively, D is TRBD2 (6 bases). The V gene's germline CDR1 is SNHLY and CDR2 FYNNEI. This CDR3 is 13 amino acids long. V lost 7 bases and J lost 0, with 9 bases in between. CDR3 bases: TGTGCCAGCACCAGCGGGTACCAAGAGACCCAGTACTTC. This gives the protein CASTSGYQETQYF.

The chain employs TRBV6-2 or TRBV6-3 and TRBJ2-7; 9 nucleotides line up with TRBD2. Germline CDR1 is MNHEY and CDR2 is SVGEGT. The CDR3 runs to 18 residues. The V gene end was trimmed by 0 bases and the J gene end by 3 bases; junction bases not matched to a gene: 12. The CDR3: CASSYSNSVAGDDYEQYF. The CDR3 region has the DNA TGTGCCAGCAGTTACTCGAACAGCGTAGCGGGAGATGACTACGAGCAGTACTTC.

The rearrangement joins TRBV7-9 to TRBJ2-3; D not resolved. V dropped 5 bases and J dropped 3 bases, with 18 bases sitting between them. CDR1 is SEHNR and CDR2 is FQNEAQ in the germline V gene (reference sequence). The CDR3 contains 16 residues. The CDR3 region is CASSPVPRSPTDTQYF. For the CDR3, the DNA is TGTGCCAGCAGCCCAGTCCCCCGGAGCCCTACAGATACGCAGTATTTT.

J is TRBJ2-4 and V is TRBV27; tentative D call: TRBD1 (6 bases). V was pared by 6 bases and J by 14 bases, with 17 bases between. Germline values: CDR1 MNHEY, CDR2 SMNVEV (reference sequence). The CDR3 length is 12 residues. The CDR3 here is CASRETGHPEYF. CDR3 DNA sequence: TGTGCCAGCAGGGAAACAGGGCACCCTGAGTACTTC.

A single count supports this clone. This chain uses TRBV7-9 with TRBJ1-2; 9 nucleotides align to TRBD1. V lost 1 base, J lost 8 bases, and 8 bases stayed unmatched. The CDR3 has 15 amino acids. Germline V gives CDR1 SEHNR, CDR2 FQNEAQ (reference sequence). The CDR3 region is CASSLDTGGFWGYTF. The CDR3 DNA sequence: TGTGCCAGCAGCTTAGATACAGGGGGCTTCTGGGGCTACACCTTC.